This entry concerns a single TCR beta chain. Antigen specificity is unknown. The protocol was immunoSEQ multiplex PCR, while the TCRdb copy is restricted to in-frame clones and leaves out a portion. The sample lists about 2,200,000 clones; more than 85% were seen once. These data originate in a study of shared clonotypes between healthy human individuals. About the research overall: Each donor had three CD4 naive, three CD4 memory, two CD8 naive and one CD8 memory plate. Study-wide points: Only blood was sampled, and tissue TCR repertoires likely differ from blood ones. Non-shared clonotypes had lower generation probabilities than those shared by all four donors.

Naive CD8 cells lacked CD45RO, underwent positive selection for CCR7 and left out terminally differentiated effector memory CD45RA+ cells. Recent acute infections and vaccinations were absent in the healthy HIV-negative adult donors. Germline CDR1 SGHNT, CDR2 YYREEE (reference sequence). Trimming took off 4 bases at V and 0 bases at J, with 11 bases between the two ends. The CDR3 spans 15 residues. The sequence was obtained from a young man in good health. Some clones in this sample may be carry-over from other donors' samples. Sequenced input: naive CD8+ T cells from PBMCs. The J gene is TRBJ1-3, the V gene TRBV5-4, with TRBD1 as a possible D gene (5 bases). DNA of the CDR3: TGTGCCAGCAGCCGGGACTCTAGCTCTGGAAACACCATATATTTT. Encoded protein: CASSRDSSSGNTIYF.